This T cell receptor (beta chain) was identified in a study of identical twins. TCRdb passed the 5' RACE reads through MiXCR, listing each CDR3 protein once. The sample lists roughly 1.6 million distinct CDR3 sequences; about 30% were seen once. Note on this clonotype: What it binds is not known.

Points from the study as a whole: Invariant T cells like MAIT and iNKT could partly confound the zero-insertion analyses. The same donors were not followed; conclusions instead depended on cross-sectional statistical analysis.

Per germline, CDR1 MGHDK and CDR2 SYGVNS. The CDR3 has 15 residues. Deletions cut 6 bases from V and 1 base from J, with 15 bases between. This rearrangement joins TRBV25-1 to TRBJ1-1; weak D call: TRBD1 (5 bases). This clonotype originated in a newborn girl in good health. The source material was cord blood. The CDR3 DNA reads as TGTGCCAGCAGCAGAAGGGGCAGCCAGAACACTGAAGCTTTCTTT. As protein: CASSRRGSQNTEAFF.